The 3 T cell receptor beta chains reported below all come from one sample, sequenced in a study of spatial heterogeneity in lung cancer. Time point in this sample: sample taken at primary tumor resection. TCRdb recomputed calls from the 5' RACE reads with MiXCR, one row per CDR3 protein. The profile covers about 92,000 distinct CDR3 sequences, with roughly 12% appearing a single time and about 38% taken by the ten largest. Sequencing used PBMCs, obtained at surgery. These receptors were taken from a male donor with early-stage non-small cell lung cancer.

This clonotype was observed at least ten times. The chain carries TRBV20-1 and TRBJ2-2, with 7 bases that match TRBD1. Per germline, CDR1 DFQATT and CDR2 SNEGSKA (reference sequence). This CDR3 is 16 amino acids long. The V gene end was trimmed by 3 bases and the J gene end by 6 bases; junction bases not matched to a gene: 13. Here the CDR3 reads CSARAFRGLVAGELFF. In nucleotides, the CDR3 is TGCAGTGCTAGGGCCTTTAGGGGGCTAGTAGCCGGGGAGCTGTTTTTT.

There are a few counts of this clonotype. The V and J genes are TRBV11-2 and TRBJ2-2; no definite D call. In germline, CDR1 is SGHAT, CDR2 FQNNGV. Trimming removed 2 bases at V and 6 bases at J, with 7 bases between. The CDR3 has 13 amino acids. The CDR3 region is CASSLLRAGELFF. The CDR3, as DNA: TGTGCCAGCAGCTTATTAAGAGCCGGGGAGCTGTTTTTT. Based on the CDR3 plus reference TRBV11-2 and TRBJ2-2, the full variable domain is EAGVAQSPRYKIIEKRQSVAFWCNPISGHATLYWYQQILGQGPKLLIQFQNNGVVDDSQLPKDRFSAERLKGVDSTLKIQPAKLEDSAVYLCASSLLRAGELFFGEGSRLTVL.

This clonotype has only a few counts. The chain has TRBV11-2 and TRBJ1-1, with D uncertain. Trimming took 0 bases from V and 6 from J, leaving 14 bases between them. The CDR3 sequence is 15 residues long. Germline assignment: CDR1 SGHAT and CDR2 FQNNGV. Written as DNA, the CDR3 is TGTGCCAGCAGCTTAGATCGGCCCCAGATGGCTGAAGCTTTCTTT. Translating it yields CASSLDRPQMAEAFF.